This record concerns one TCR beta chain sequence. Its antigen is not yet known. The record has no base qualities; no much larger clone is one base away. TCRbeta CDR3 regions were amplified from genomic DNA by means of the immunoSEQ Assay, a bias-controlled multiplex PCR. The original methods were these. Nucleated cell counts per sample were estimated from amplification of reference gene primers within the assay. To quantify the absolute abundance of each unique TCRbeta CDR3 rearrangement, sequence reads were collapsed and filtered. For each sample, productive Simpson clonality was calculated as the square root of Simpson's diversity index over productive rearrangements. TCRdb limited this immuneACCESS table to in-frame rearrangements with V and J called. A share of clones is missing; checked studies link under half to unresolved V genes, and the rest is unexplained. That table supplies the V and J calls and clone size; D and trimming were determined from the DNA. In all, the sample holds some 180,000 clones, and about 88% of those were seen once. The top ten clones comprise about 22% of the sample.

The entry originates in a study of blood T cell repertoires in COVID-19 (dated by TCRdb to the early 2020s). Context from the whole study: ImmuneRACE Cohort 3 recovered participants were defined by two consecutive negative NP/OP PCR tests, healthcare professional clearance, or symptom resolution. Where available, HLA class I and class II types were obtained from metadata supplied by the sample provider rather than from assay-based typing. The prospective study material was composed of cDNA or gDNA derived from T cells, B-cell-depleted T cells, or PBMCs. Subjects who had been exposed to COVID-19, were actively infected with it, or had recovered from it provided the deeply sampled blood TCRbeta repertoires that made up the dataset. Samples were obtained from the ongoing ImmuneRACE study (first 160 participants) and from some 1,200 subjects provided by 6 global collaborators. The repertoires were made available in a free public database intended to serve as a resource for research on the immune response to SARS-CoV-2. Samples covering the acute and convalescent phases of COVID-19 were provided by collaborators in the United States, Italy and Spain. Nearly every sample came with metadata listing a de-identified subject ID, COVID-19 status, age in years and sex.

The CDR3 covers 13 residues, taking in both the cysteine and the phenylalanine. Of all the DNA, just the CDR3 is kept, 39 bases in frame from base 1. V is cut back by 7 bases and J by 3 bases, with 9 bases in the junction unmatched. In the germline V gene (reference sequence), CDR1 corresponds to GTSNPN and CDR2 to SVGIG. Points the paper makes about the study in general: Clinical and demographic metadata were provided uncurated, with the amount varying by source and participant.

Participants in the prospective study were enrolled through a virtual design, were aged about 18 to 89 years, and lived in 24 United States geographic areas. In the prospective study, participants were assigned to cohorts based on the clinical history participants reported in a screening survey and a study questionnaire. In the prospective study, whole blood, serum and a nasopharyngeal or oropharyngeal swab were collected from each participant by mobile phlebotomists. Prospective study participants could optionally give additional blood draws and questionnaires over an approximately 2-month period. Blood samples from the prospective study were shipped frozen or at room temperature prior to DNA extraction.

The TCR was taken from a woman between 35 and 50 years old in a cohort exposed to, infected with or recovered from COVID-19 (not recorded which). The sequencing input was PBMCs or T cells enriched from blood (not recorded which). The chain uses TRBV30 and TRBJ2-7; the central 7 bases match TRBD2. The DNA sequence follows: TGTGCCTCCGGGACTACAAGTATCTACGAGCAGTACTTC. Its protein is CASGTTSIYEQYF.